The 8 T cell receptor beta chains below come from one sample, sequenced in a study of T cell responses to AZD1222 COVID-19 vaccine. Repertoires were generated with immunoSEQ multiplex PCR, while TCRdb's copy carries only in-frame clones and drops some. Among some 130,000 clones listed, about 93% were seen once. This specimen consisted of peripheral blood, obtained on day 0 of AZD1222 vaccination. These receptors came from an adult in good health.

The chain links TRBV9 to TRBJ2-2, with no clear D. This CDR3 is built from 16 residues. Germline V gene lookup returns CDR1 SGDLS and CDR2 YYNGEE. The V gene lost 4 bases and the J gene lost 0 bases, with 13 bases spanning the gap. CDR3 DNA sequence: TGTGCCAGCAGCTCCCCCGGAACCCCGAACACCGGGGAGCTGTTTTTT. Translated: CASSSPGTPNTGELFF.

The rearrangement links TRBV30 to TRBJ1-2; unclear D gene. The V end was cut by 3 bases, the J end by 1 base, with 18 bases between. CDR1 GTSNPN and CDR2 SVGIG come from the germline V gene (reference sequence). The CDR3 is made up of 16 amino acids. The CDR3 sequence is CAWSRWLHPLNYGYTF. CDR3 DNA sequence: TGTGCCTGGAGCCGGTGGCTCCACCCTCTTAACTATGGCTACACCTTC.

The chain recombines TRBV28 with TRBJ2-3, with D possibly matching TRBD1 (5 bases). The CDR3 runs 11 residues. Germline V gene sequence: CDR1 MDHEN, CDR2 SYDVKM. The germline V and J ends were trimmed by 5 bases and 8 bases, with 8 bases remaining between them. CDR3 loop: CASSRQGTQYF. CDR3 bases: TGTGCCAGCAGTCGGCAGGGTACGCAGTATTTT. Complete variable domain (other parts from reference TRBV28 and TRBJ2-3): DVKVTQSSRYLVKRTGEKVFLECVQDMDHENMFWYRQDPGLGLRLIYFSYDVKMKEKGDIPEGYSVSREKKERFSLILESASTNQTSMYLCASSRQGTQYFGPGTRLTVL.

The chain links TRBV15 to TRBJ2-1, with a possible D match to TRBD1 (6 bases). V lost 0 bases and J lost 2, with 8 bases in between. The CDR3 is 15 amino acids. Looked up from germline, CDR1 is LNHNV and CDR2 is YYDKDF (reference sequence). The CDR3 sequence is CATSREGTPYNEQFF. CDR3 DNA: TGTGCCACCAGCAGAGAGGGGACACCCTACAATGAGCAGTTCTTC.

This chain joins TRBV7-9 and TRBJ2-3, with TRBD1 as a possible D gene (6 bases). Per germline, CDR1 SEHNR and CDR2 FQNEAQ (reference sequence). Trimming took 1 base from V and 5 from J, leaving 7 bases between them. The CDR3 extends over 13 amino acids. The DNA for the CDR3 is TGTGCCAGCAGCTTAGACAGGGAAGATACGCAGTATTTT. Translating gives CASSLDREDTQYF.

The CDR3 coding sequence is TGCGCCAGCAGTGAGTACCTGACTAGCGGGACCAACAATGAGCAGTTCTTC. Its protein is CASSEYLTSGTNNEQFF. The chain couples TRBV10-1 to TRBJ2-1; 11 bases map to TRBD2. Losses at the gene ends were 1 base for V and 5 bases for J; bases not matched to a gene: 7. In germline, CDR1 is WNHNN, CDR2 SYGVQD (reference sequence). This CDR3 contains 17 residues.

The J gene is TRBJ2-1, the V gene TRBV28, with D uncertain. Trimming took 3 bases from V and 6 from J, leaving 12 bases between them. Germline loops: CDR1 MDHEN, CDR2 SYDVKM. The CDR3 is 14 amino acids. CDR3 sequence: CASSFRAAGNEQFF. The CDR3 DNA reads as TGTGCCAGCAGTTTTAGGGCAGCCGGCAATGAGCAGTTCTTC.

This clone was seen at least ten times. The rearrangement links TRBV27 to TRBJ2-1, with TRBD2 as a possible D gene (5 bases). Germline V gives CDR1 MNHEY, CDR2 SMNVEV (reference sequence). The CDR3 runs to 12 residues. V shed 4 bases and J shed 10 bases, with 11 bases lying between them. CDR3 protein: CASSSVSGEQFF. The DNA for the CDR3 is TGTGCCAGCAGTTCCGTCAGCGGAGAGCAGTTCTTC.